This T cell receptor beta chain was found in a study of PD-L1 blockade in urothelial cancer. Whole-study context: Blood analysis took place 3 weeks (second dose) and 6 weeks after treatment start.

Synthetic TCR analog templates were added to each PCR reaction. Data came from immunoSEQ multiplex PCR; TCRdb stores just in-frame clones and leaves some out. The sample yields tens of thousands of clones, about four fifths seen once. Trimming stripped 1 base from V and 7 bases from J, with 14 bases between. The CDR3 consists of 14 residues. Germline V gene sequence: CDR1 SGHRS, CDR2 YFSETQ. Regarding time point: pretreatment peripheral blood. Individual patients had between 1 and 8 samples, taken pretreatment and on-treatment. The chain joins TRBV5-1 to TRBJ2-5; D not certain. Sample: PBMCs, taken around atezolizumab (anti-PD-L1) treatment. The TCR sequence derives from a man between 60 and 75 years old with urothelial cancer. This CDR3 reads CASSLLEPPGTQYF. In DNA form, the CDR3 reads TGCGCCAGCAGCTTGTTAGAACCCCCAGGGACCCAGTACTTC. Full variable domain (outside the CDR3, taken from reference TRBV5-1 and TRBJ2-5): KAGVTQTPRYLIKTRGQQVTLSCSPISGHRSVSWYQQTPGQGLQFLFEYFSETQRNKGNFPGRFSGRQFSNSRSEMNVSTLELGDSALYLCASSLLEPPGTQYFGPGTRLLVL.